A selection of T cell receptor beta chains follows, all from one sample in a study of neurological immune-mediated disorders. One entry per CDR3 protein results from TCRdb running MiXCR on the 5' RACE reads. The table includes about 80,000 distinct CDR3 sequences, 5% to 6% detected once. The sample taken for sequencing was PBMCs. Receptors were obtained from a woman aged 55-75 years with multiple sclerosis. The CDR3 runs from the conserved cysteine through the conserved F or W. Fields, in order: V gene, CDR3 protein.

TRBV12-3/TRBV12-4,CASGILGGYGYTF
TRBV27,CASSRGNPGTGSSYNSPLHF
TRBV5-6,CASSSAGQLGSYNEQFF
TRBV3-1,CASSHRGNEQYF
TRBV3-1,CASSLRQGDQPQHF
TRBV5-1,CASSLGPEQFF
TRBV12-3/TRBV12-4,CASNPRQGRTDTQYF
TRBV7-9,CASSELSGGTYEQYF
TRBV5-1,CASSSATGGSIQYF
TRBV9,CASSVGSSTDTQYF
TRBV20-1,CSADPLGGNQPQHF
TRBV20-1,CSADSRLDTYEQYF
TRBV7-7,CASSGWGGWGNQPQHF
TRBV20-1,CSARDREKGRQPQHF
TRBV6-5,CASSPRQQGGEKLFF
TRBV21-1,CASSGGVLAYEQYF
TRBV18,CASSPTGGAAEAFF
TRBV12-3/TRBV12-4,CASSFGGATSSYNEQFF
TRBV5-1,CASSEGPTTNEKLFF
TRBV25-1,CASRPTVGWELFF
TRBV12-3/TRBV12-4,CASSPEGGRYEQFF
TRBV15,CATSRDFNEQYF
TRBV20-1,CSARRDSPNQPQHF
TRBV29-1,CSVEAGNAEAFF
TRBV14,CASSQEHGSGTQYF
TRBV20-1,CSARGTGFAYNEQFF
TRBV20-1,CSAKTDYSNQPQHF
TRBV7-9,CASSLVQDQRGFF
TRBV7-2,CASSLGSGTSGGLKQFF
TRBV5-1,CASSPTSAGGPETQYF
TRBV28,CATTRGIGYGYTF
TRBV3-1,CASLGQVNTGELFF
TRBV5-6,CASSAGGVQYF
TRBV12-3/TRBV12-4,CASTRWDRGTTEAFF
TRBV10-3,CAISELGAPGTSGADTQYF
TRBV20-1,CSARDGGLEEQYF
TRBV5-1,CASSPPGVSSYNEQFF
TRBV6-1,CASSLTGVEQYF
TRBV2,CASRTGRANYGYTF
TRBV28,CASSFVGAGYGYTF
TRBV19,CASSTRRGTNQETQYF
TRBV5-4,CASSSPSGGTQETQYF
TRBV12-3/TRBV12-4,CASSRSQGAATNEKLFF
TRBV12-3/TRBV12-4,CASRTSGASSYNEQFF
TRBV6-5,CASSYQGLHSGNTIYF
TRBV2,CASIPGSGRQYNEQFF
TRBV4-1,CASSQGRVGYF
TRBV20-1,CSIDRGRGELFF
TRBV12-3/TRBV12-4,CATRSSGTGREKLFF
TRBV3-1,CASSQRTGGVNTEAFF
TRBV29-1,CSVEHKGAGEQYF
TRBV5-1,CASTPGGLLGNTEAFF
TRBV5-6,CAVSGDGNTIYF
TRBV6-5,CASRPPSGAADTQYF
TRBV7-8,CASSLGTSGSGELFF